Listed here are 16 T cell receptor beta chains from one sample, sequenced in a study of blood T cell repertoires in COVID-19. Libraries were prepared by immunoSEQ multiplex PCR; TCRdb keeps only in-frame clonotypes and omits some of them. The table includes about 25,000 clones, around 84% detected once. The sequenced sample was peripheral blood. These receptors originate from a woman of 80 years or more with acute or convalescent COVID-19.

The DNA for the CDR3 is TGTGCCAGCAGTTTCCAGCGGGAGTTGGGCGGGGAGCTGTTTTTT. Amino acids: CASSFQRELGGELFF. The rearrangement links TRBV6-2 or TRBV6-3 to TRBJ2-2, with TRBD2 identical over 8 bases. Germline V gene sequence: CDR1 MNHEY, CDR2 SVGEGT. The CDR3 sequence is 15 residues long. Trimming removed 4 bases from V and 7 bases from J; junction bases left unmatched: 8.

The chain recombines TRBV19 with TRBJ1-2, with TRBD1 as a possible D gene (5 bases). In germline, CDR1 is LNHDA, CDR2 SQIVND (reference sequence). The CDR3 runs 16 residues. The V end was cut by 5 bases, the J end by 4 bases, with 20 bases between. The CDR3 coding sequence is TGTGCCAGTAGTCCCAAAGACAGCTTGGAGCTCTATGGCTACACCTTC. Residues: CASSPKDSLELYGYTF.

This chain joins TRBV5-1 and TRBJ2-2, with D hard to call. The ends were cut back, 0 bases at V and 2 bases at J, with 11 bases in the middle. Germline V gives CDR1 SGHRS, CDR2 YFSETQ. The length of the CDR3 is 16 residues. The CDR3 DNA sequence: TGCGCCAGCAGCTTGGGAGGTAACACAAACACCGGGGAGCTGTTTTTT. This encodes CASSLGGNTNTGELFF.

This rearrangement joins TRBV5-1 to TRBJ2-2; 11 bases map to TRBD2. The germline CDR1 and CDR2 sequences are SGHRS and YFSETQ. The CDR3 is made up of 15 amino acids. V gave up 5 bases and J gave up 0 bases; unmatched junction bases: 0. The CDR3 DNA sequence: TGCGCCAGCAGTAGCGGGAGGGCGAACACCGGGGAGCTGTTTTTT. Translated, it gives CASSSGRANTGELFF.

The chain uses TRBV19 and TRBJ2-7; 12 nucleotides match TRBD2. Germline V gene lookup returns CDR1 LNHDA and CDR2 SQIVND (reference sequence). This CDR3 is built from 17 residues. V lost 3 bases and J lost 2; bases outside the gene matches: 8. This CDR3 reads CASSIPRRTSGTYEQYF. The DNA of the CDR3 is TGTGCCAGTAGTATCCCCCGGCGGACTAGCGGGACCTACGAGCAGTACTTC.

The rearrangement links TRBV18 to TRBJ1-6; 8 bases line up with TRBD1. After removal of 0 bases from V and 10 bases from J, the junction contained 8 bases not matched to a gene. This CDR3 comprises 16 residues. The germline CDR1 and CDR2 sequences are KGHSH and LQKENI. The CDR3 loop reads CASSPPRSGGESPLHF. CDR3 coding DNA: TGTGCCAGCTCACCACCGAGGTCAGGGGGCGAGTCACCCCTCCACTTT.

The chain is built from TRBV6-5 and TRBJ2-7; 8 bases match TRBD2. The V gene end was trimmed by 10 bases and the J gene end by 2 bases; junction bases not matched to a gene: 4. The CDR3 contains 12 residues. Germline values: CDR1 MNHEY, CDR2 SVGAGI. CDR3 loop: CATREGPYEQYF. CDR3 sequence (DNA): TGTGCCACCCGGGAGGGACCCTACGAGCAGTACTTC.

The table lists this clone with a count of one. J is TRBJ1-1 and V is TRBV10-1; tentatively, D is TRBD1 (5 bases). Germline V gene sequence: CDR1 WNHNN, CDR2 SYGVQD (reference sequence). This CDR3 has 14 amino acids. The V end was cut by 0 bases, the J end by 7 bases, with 12 bases between. CDR3 coding DNA: TGCGCCAGCAGTGAGTCCGCGGGGACCATTGAAGCTTTCTTT. Protein: CASSESAGTIEAFF.

This chain connects TRBV12-3 or TRBV12-4 to TRBJ2-7, with D possibly matching TRBD2 (5 bases). CDR3 length: 13 amino acids. V was clipped by 3 bases and J by 12 bases, with 18 bases between them. CDR3: CASSFSGLPSLYF. The DNA for the CDR3 is TGTGCCAGCAGTTTCTCAGGACTGCCATCCTTGTACTTC.

CDR3 residues: CASSRGTSGSYEQYF. The DNA for the CDR3 is TGCGCCAGCAGTAGAGGGACTAGCGGCTCCTACGAGCAGTACTTC. The genes are TRBV10-2 and TRBJ2-7; 11 nucleotides agree with TRBD2. Germline V CDR1 and CDR2: WSHSY, SAAADI. V trimming: 5 bases; J trimming: 0 bases; junction bases outside the gene matches: 3. The CDR3 runs 15 residues.

The chain couples TRBV7-6 to TRBJ2-7; 8 bases are a match to TRBD2. CDR1 is SGHVS and CDR2 is FNYEAQ in the germline V gene. V shed 1 base and J 5 bases; nucleotides not matched to a gene: 7. CDR3 length: 15 residues. CDR3 nucleotides: TGTGCCAGCAGCTTAGGGTGGACTAGCAGGAACGAGCAGTACTTC. This sequence encodes CASSLGWTSRNEQYF.

The chain employs TRBV7-2 and TRBJ1-5, with D hard to call. V lost 1 base and J lost 2, with 12 bases in between. The CDR3 consists of 16 residues. Germline assignment: CDR1 SGHTA and CDR2 FQGNSA. CDR3 protein: CASSLVGQVGNQPQHF. The CDR3 DNA reads TGTGCCAGCAGCTTAGTGGGCCAGGTGGGCAATCAGCCCCAGCATTTT.

The CDR3 spells CASSQGVDTEAFF. The CDR3 nucleotides are TGTGCCAGCAGCCAGGGAGTCGACACTGAAGCTTTCTTT. The V gene is TRBV14, the J gene TRBJ1-1; D not resolved. Between the trimmed V and J ends, which lost 3 bases and 3 bases, there was a span of 8 bases. The CDR3 has 13 residues. Germline CDR1 reads SGHDN; CDR2 reads FVKESK.

CDR3 bases: TGTGCCAGCAGCGTTGCACCCCTAGCTGACACCGGGGAGCTGTTTTTT. Translation gives CASSVAPLADTGELFF. The rearrangement uses TRBV9 and TRBJ2-2; D might be TRBD2 (5 bases). V gave up 2 bases and J gave up 3 bases, with 14 bases separating them. The germline V gene has CDR1 SGDLS and CDR2 YYNGEE. The CDR3 sequence is 16 residues long.

The rearrangement joins TRBV10-2 to TRBJ1-3, with D possibly being TRBD1 (6 bases). The CDR3 contains 14 residues. Trimming left V 6 bases short and J 7 bases short, with 16 bases between. Looked up from germline, CDR1 is WSHSY and CDR2 is SAAADI. The CDR3, as DNA: TGCGCCAGCAGGGGGGGGCCCGCCGGTAACACCATATATTTT. This codes for CASRGGPAGNTIYF.

The rearrangement uses TRBV9 and TRBJ1-2; no reliable D call. The CDR3 contains 16 residues. V lost 3 bases to trimming and J lost 7 bases, with 22 bases between them. Germline V gives CDR1 SGDLS, CDR2 YYNGEE. The chain's CDR3 is CASSAYGPQLEGGYTF. The CDR3 coding sequence is TGTGCCAGCAGCGCCTATGGTCCGCAACTCGAGGGTGGCTACACCTTC.